This TCR beta chain derives from a study of response to subunit inactivated influenza vaccine. TCRdb called the RT-PCR reads again in MiXCR, with one record for every CDR3 protein. In the table there are fewer than 250,000 distinct CDR3 sequences, around 14% of which are singletons. This CDR3 contains 15 residues. Germline assignment: CDR1 MGHRA and CDR2 YSYEKL. The ends lost 2 bases at V and 4 bases at J; junction bases unmatched: 6. Study results and caveats: Few new T cells, the authors suggested, are recruited by each seasonal influenza vaccination.

This clonotype showed up many times. Its matching antigen is unknown. The sequence was collected from a man in his forties or fifties who received an inactivated influenza vaccine. The specimen comprised CD8+ T cells sorted from PBMCs, sampled 4 to 6 days after vaccination. The V and J genes are TRBV4-1 and TRBJ2-7, with 9 bases matching TRBD2. CDR3 in amino acids: CASSQIRTSEYEQYF. As DNA, the CDR3 is TGCGCCAGCAGCCAAATTCGGACTAGCGAGTACGAGCAGTACTTC.